These 7 T cell receptor beta chains came from one sample sequenced in a study of cytomegalovirus exposure and HLA in healthy donors. The PCR made use of 60 Vbeta and 13 Jbeta primers. Assay used: immunoSEQ multiplex PCR; TCRdb lists only in-frame clones, some missing. The sample lists some 54,000 clones; around 66% were seen once. The specimen was PBMCs. Source of these receptors: a man younger than 35 in good health and CMV-seronegative.

The chain links TRBV6-5 to TRBJ1-5; unclear D gene. Trimming removed 5 bases at V and 5 bases at J, with 10 bases between. The germline V gene has CDR1 MNHEY and CDR2 SVGAGI. The CDR3 is made up of 13 amino acids. The CDR3 region has the DNA TGTGCCAGCAGTAAGACACGATATCAGCCCCAGCATTTT. It is translated as CASSKTRYQPQHF.

This chain's CDR3 is CASSLTGGHEQYF. The DNA for the CDR3 is TGTGCCAGCAGTTTGACAGGGGGCCACGAGCAGTACTTC. The chain recombines TRBV6-5 with TRBJ2-7, with 10 nucleotides matching TRBD1. Germline CDR1 and CDR2: MNHEY and SVGAGI. The V gene end was trimmed by 4 bases and the J gene end by 5 bases; junction bases not matched to a gene: 2. The CDR3 sequence is 13 residues long.

The CDR3 is CASSSTGGSNQPQHF. The CDR3 DNA is TGTGCCAGCAGTTCCACAGGGGGTAGCAATCAGCCCCAGCATTTT. The chain uses TRBV6-5 and TRBJ1-5; 8 bases line up with TRBD1. Germline CDR1 reads MNHEY; CDR2 reads SVGAGI. Trimming took 4 bases from V and 0 from J; bases not matched to a gene: 2. This CDR3 is 15 amino acids long.

This clone has more than one count but fewer than ten. The gene calls are TRBV5-4 and TRBJ2-3; 13 nucleotides line up with TRBD2. The V and J ends lost 1 base and 2 bases, in that order; junction bases with no gene match: 7. CDR1 and CDR2 (germline): SGHNT, YYREEE (reference sequence). The CDR3 runs to 18 residues. Here the CDR3 reads CASSLTSGRALYTDTQYF. CDR3 bases: TGTGCCAGCAGCTTGACTAGCGGGAGGGCCCTCTACACAGATACGCAGTATTTT.

CDR3 sequence reads: CSATGLGGYTF. As DNA, the CDR3 is TGCAGTGCTACAGGGTTGGGGGGCTACACCTTC. The chain combines TRBV20-1 with TRBJ1-2; perhaps TRBD1 as D (5 bases). V was clipped by 4 bases and J by 8 bases, with 11 bases between them. The CDR3 totals 11 residues. Germline-derived CDR1 and CDR2 are DFQATT and SNEGSKA (reference sequence).

This chain connects TRBV6-5 to TRBJ1-1; possibly TRBD1 for D (5 bases). This CDR3 has 12 residues. The V gene's germline CDR1 is MNHEY and CDR2 SVGAGI. The ends were cut back, 6 bases at V and 6 bases at J, with 11 bases in the middle. The CDR3 DNA sequence: TGTGCCAGCAGCCCAAGGGGTTCTGAAGCTTTCTTT. Encoded protein: CASSPRGSEAFF.

The genes are TRBV28 and TRBJ2-7; the D gene is possibly TRBD1 (6 bases). The length of the CDR3 is 14 residues. CDR1 is MDHEN, CDR2 SYDVKM, per germline. V was shortened by 5 bases and J by 2 bases, with 13 bases between the two germline ends. CDR3 bases: TGTGCCAGCAGTCGGACAGCGATGACCTACGAGCAGTACTTC. This codes for CASSRTAMTYEQYF.